A single sample gave rise to the 8 T cell receptor beta chains below, sequenced in a study of OX40 agonist ivuxolimab in advanced cancers. TCRdb's copy holds only in-frame clones and misses some; the assay was immunoSEQ multiplex PCR. The table records over 25,000 clones, roughly 80% of them present only once. Sequences were derived from CD4+ or CD8+ T cells sorted from blood, sampled in a trial of the OX40 agonist ivuxolimab. Every receptor here comes from an adult with an advanced solid tumor such as melanoma, head and neck, liver or kidney cancer.

This clone was picked up one time. The chain links TRBV27 to TRBJ1-5; D call uncertain. V lost 5 bases and J 2 bases, leaving 10 bases between the germline ends. Germline loops: CDR1 MNHEY, CDR2 SMNVEV (reference sequence). This CDR3 has 14 amino acids. The CDR3 sequence is CASSPNKGNQPQHF. The CDR3 bases are TGTGCCAGCAGTCCAAACAAGGGCAATCAGCCCCAGCATTTT.

The chain has TRBV19 and TRBJ2-1, with D perhaps TRBD1 or TRBD2 (6 bases each). The germline V gene has CDR1 LNHDA and CDR2 SQIVND (reference sequence). V lost 7 bases and J lost 8, with 12 bases in between. This CDR3 has 12 amino acids. CDR3 sequence (DNA): TGTGCCAGTATAGGAGGGGGGTATGAGCAGTTCTTC. Amino acids: CASIGGGYEQFF.

J is TRBJ2-1 and V is TRBV13; TRBD1 matches 12 bases. The CDR3 consists of 20 residues. Per germline, CDR1 PRHDT and CDR2 FYEKMQ (reference sequence). After removal of 5 bases from V and 3 bases from J, the junction contained 17 bases not matched to a gene. The CDR3 coding sequence is TGTGCCAGCAGCCCCTCGGGACAGGGGGCGAGGATCACCTTCTACAATGAGCAGTTCTTC. Residues: CASSPSGQGARITFYNEQFF.

The chain recombines TRBV4-1 with TRBJ2-2; 11 bases are a match to TRBD1. The CDR3 is made up of 16 amino acids. V shed 4 bases, J shed 0 bases, and the junction held 1 base outside the gene matches. Germline assignment: CDR1 MGHRA and CDR2 YSYEKL. CDR3 sequence: CASSRGQGANTGELFF. CDR3 coding DNA: TGCGCCAGCAGCCGGGGACAGGGGGCGAACACCGGGGAGCTGTTTTTT.

The V gene is TRBV2, the J gene TRBJ2-7, with 9 nucleotides matching TRBD2. This CDR3 is 15 amino acids long. In germline, CDR1 is SNHLY, CDR2 FYNNEI. V shed 2 bases and J 4 bases; nucleotides not matched to a gene: 6. The CDR3 here is CASSEMSGRTYEQYF. Written as DNA, the CDR3 is TGTGCCAGCAGTGAAATGAGCGGGAGGACTTACGAGCAGTACTTC. Together with reference TRBV2 and TRBJ2-7, the CDR3 gives the full variable domain: EPEVTQTPSHQVTQMGQEVILRCVPISNHLYFYWYRQILGQKVEFLVSFYNNEISEKSEIFDDQFSVERPDGSNFTLKIRSTKLEDSAMYFCASSEMSGRTYEQYFGPGTRLTVT.

With regard to this clone: A read error may account for a junction end that differs from germline. J is TRBJ1-3 and V is TRBV7-9, with 8 bases aligning to TRBD1. Per germline, CDR1 SEHNR and CDR2 FQNEAQ (reference sequence). The CDR3 sequence is 13 residues long. The CDR3 nucleotides are TGTGCCAACAGCTCGGGACAGGAAGACACCATATATTTT. Its protein is CANSSGQEDTIYF.

This clone occurred once. V usage is TRBV15 and J usage is TRBJ1-5; TRBD1 is a possible D gene (5 bases). V gave up 0 bases and J gave up 2 bases, with 8 bases separating them. Germline CDR1 and CDR2: LNHNV and YYDKDF (reference sequence). This CDR3 spans 15 amino acids. CDR3 region: CATSRDGRGNQPQHF. DNA of the CDR3: TGTGCCACCAGCAGAGATGGCAGGGGCAATCAGCCCCAGCATTTT.

The rearrangement uses TRBV6-6 and TRBJ2-7; 7 bases map to TRBD2. This CDR3 spans 15 amino acids. Germline CDR1 MNHNY, CDR2 SVGAGI (reference sequence). J lost 4 bases, V lost 0 bases, and 6 bases had no gene match. The CDR3 spells CASSYSAGEGYEQYF. The CDR3 nucleotides read TGTGCCAGCAGTTACTCTGCGGGAGAAGGGTACGAGCAGTACTTC.